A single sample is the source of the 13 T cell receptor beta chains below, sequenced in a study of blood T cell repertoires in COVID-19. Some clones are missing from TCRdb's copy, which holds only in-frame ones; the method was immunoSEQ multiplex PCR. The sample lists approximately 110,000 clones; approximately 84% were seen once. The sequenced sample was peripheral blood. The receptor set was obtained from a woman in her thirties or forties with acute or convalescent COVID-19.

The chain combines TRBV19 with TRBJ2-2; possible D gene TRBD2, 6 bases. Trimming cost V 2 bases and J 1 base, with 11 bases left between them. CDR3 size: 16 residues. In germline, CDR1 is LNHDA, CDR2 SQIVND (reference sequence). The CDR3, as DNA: TGTGCCAGTAGTATAATCGGACTACTGAACACCGGGGAGCTGTTTTTT. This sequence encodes CASSIIGLLNTGELFF.

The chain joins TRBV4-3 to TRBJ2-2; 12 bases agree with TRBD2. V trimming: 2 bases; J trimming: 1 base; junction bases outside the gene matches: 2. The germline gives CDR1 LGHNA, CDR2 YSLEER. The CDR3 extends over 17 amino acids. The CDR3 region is CASSQLAGGRNTGELFF. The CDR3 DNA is TGCGCCAGCAGCCAACTAGCGGGGGGGCGGAACACCGGGGAGCTGTTTTTT.

CDR3 residues: CAWSRGTGKLNQPQHF. The CDR3, as DNA: TGTGCCTGGAGTCGGGGGACAGGGAAGTTAAATCAGCCCCAGCATTTT. This chain connects TRBV30 to TRBJ1-5; 9 bases match TRBD1. This CDR3 comprises 16 residues. Germline assignment: CDR1 GTSNPN and CDR2 SVGIG (reference sequence). The trim removed 2 bases at V and 4 bases at J, leaving 9 bases unmatched.

CDR3 sequence (DNA): TGTGCCACCAGCAGAGTTCGTAATTCGGCGGGGGTAACAGATACGCAGTATTTT. Amino acid sequence: CATSRVRNSAGVTDTQYF. The rearrangement joins TRBV15 to TRBJ2-3, with 7 bases matching TRBD2. Germline V gives CDR1 LNHNV, CDR2 YYDKDF (reference sequence). Trimming removed 1 base from V and 3 bases from J; junction bases left unmatched: 13. The CDR3 contains 18 residues.

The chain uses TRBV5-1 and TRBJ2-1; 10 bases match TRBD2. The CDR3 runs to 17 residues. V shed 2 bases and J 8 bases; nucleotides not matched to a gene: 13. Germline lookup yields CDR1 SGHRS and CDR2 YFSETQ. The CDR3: CASSFKIIAGGGDEQFF. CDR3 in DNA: TGCGCCAGCAGCTTCAAGATTATAGCGGGGGGCGGGGATGAGCAGTTCTTC.

In DNA, the CDR3 is TGTGCCAGCAGCCAAGATCTGTCCGGAAACACCATATATTTT. Translating it yields CASSQDLSGNTIYF. This chain connects TRBV3-1 (or the pseudogene TRBV3-2) to TRBJ1-3; D remains unclear. The CDR3 contains 14 residues. Trimming cost V 0 bases and J 4 bases, with 7 bases left between them. The germline gives CDR1 LGHDT, CDR2 YNNKEL (reference sequence).

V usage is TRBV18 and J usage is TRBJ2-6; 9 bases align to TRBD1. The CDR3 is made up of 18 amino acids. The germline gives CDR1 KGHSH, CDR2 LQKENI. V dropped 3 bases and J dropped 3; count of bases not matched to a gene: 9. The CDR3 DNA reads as TGTGCCAGCTCACCCTTTGGGACAGGGTCGGATGGGGCCAACGTCCTGACTTTC. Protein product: CASSPFGTGSDGANVLTF.

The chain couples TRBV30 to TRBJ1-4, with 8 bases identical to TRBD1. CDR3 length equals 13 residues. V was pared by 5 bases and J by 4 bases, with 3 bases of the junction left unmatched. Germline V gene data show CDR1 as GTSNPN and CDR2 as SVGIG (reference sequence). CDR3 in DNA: TGTGCCTGGGGCGGACAGGGTAATGAAAAACTGTTTTTT. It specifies CAWGGQGNEKLFF.

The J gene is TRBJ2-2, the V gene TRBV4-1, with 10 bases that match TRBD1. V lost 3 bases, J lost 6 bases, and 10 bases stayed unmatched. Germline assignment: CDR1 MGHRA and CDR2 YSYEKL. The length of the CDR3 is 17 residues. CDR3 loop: CASSQPDRGRGAGELFF. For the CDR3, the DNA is TGCGCCAGCAGCCAGCCCGACAGGGGGCGAGGGGCCGGGGAGCTGTTTTTT.

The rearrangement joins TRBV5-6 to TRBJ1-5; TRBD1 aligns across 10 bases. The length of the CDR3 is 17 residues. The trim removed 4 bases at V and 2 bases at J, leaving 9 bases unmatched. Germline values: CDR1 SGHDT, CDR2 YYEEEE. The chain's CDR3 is CASSPGTGDKGNQPQHF. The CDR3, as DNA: TGTGCCAGCAGCCCCGGGACAGGGGATAAGGGCAATCAGCCCCAGCATTTT.

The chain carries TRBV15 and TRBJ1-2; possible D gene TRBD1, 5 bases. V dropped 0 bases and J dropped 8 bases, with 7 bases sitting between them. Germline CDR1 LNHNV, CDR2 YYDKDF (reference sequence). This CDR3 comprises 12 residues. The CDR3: CATSREQVGYTF. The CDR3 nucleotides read TGTGCCACCAGCAGAGAACAGGTGGGCTACACCTTC. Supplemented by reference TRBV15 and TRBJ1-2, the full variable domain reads DAMVIQNPRYQVTQFGKPVTLSCSQTLNHNVMYWYQQKSSQAPKLLFHYYDKDFNNEADTPDNFQSRRPNTSFCFLDIRSPGLGDTAMYLCATSREQVGYTFGSGTRLTVV.

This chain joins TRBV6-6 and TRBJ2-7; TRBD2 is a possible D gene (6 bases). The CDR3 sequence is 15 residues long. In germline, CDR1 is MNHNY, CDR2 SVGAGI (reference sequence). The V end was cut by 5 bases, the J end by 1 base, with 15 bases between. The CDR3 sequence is CASSNPKGLSYEQYF. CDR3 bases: TGTGCCAGCAGTAATCCTAAGGGACTTTCCTACGAGCAGTACTTC.

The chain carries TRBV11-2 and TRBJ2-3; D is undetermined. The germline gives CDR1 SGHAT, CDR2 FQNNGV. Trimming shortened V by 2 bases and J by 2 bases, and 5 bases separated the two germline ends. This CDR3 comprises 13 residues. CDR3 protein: CASSLQATDTQYF. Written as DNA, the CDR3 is TGTGCCAGCAGCTTACAGGCCACAGATACGCAGTATTTT.